This TCR beta chain originates from a study of cytomegalovirus exposure and HLA in healthy donors. To note about this clone: No antigen is known for it.

13 Jbeta primers and 60 Vbeta primers were used for the PCR. Measured with immunoSEQ multiplex PCR; TCRdb has only the in-frame clones, and not every one. The sample yields some 110,000 clones, more than 75% seen once. General study findings and limits: An assumption of roughly uniform sequencing depth across donors underlay the presence/absence analyses. The authors listed 164 TCR beta chains as cytomegalovirus-associated. For most subjects, TCR beta sequences were reported to predict HLA-A and HLA-B alleles with accuracy.

The CDR3 runs to 15 residues. Germline loops: CDR1 ENHRY, CDR2 SYGVKD. The V end was cut by 6 bases, the J end by 0 bases, with 15 bases between. The receptor was isolated from a woman aged 35 to 49 in good health and CMV-seronegative. The chain recombines TRBV10-3 with TRBJ2-7; D possibly corresponds to TRBD2 (5 bases). The sequenced material came from PBMCs. The CDR3 DNA follows: TGTGCCATCAGAGGAGGACGAAACAGCTCCTACGAGCAGTACTTC. This encodes CAIRGGRNSSYEQYF.